A single T cell receptor (beta chain) is shown here with its context. Its target is not known. RNA in amounts of roughly 0.5 to 1 ug was reverse transcribed with random hexamers. immunoSEQ multiplex PCR amplified TCR beta CDR3 across 54 Vbeta, 13 Jbeta. Via MiXCR, TCRdb re-called the immunoSEQ multiplex PCR reads, giving one row per CDR3 protein. The repertoire holds about 150,000 distinct CDR3 sequences, with approximately 94% as singletons. The data belong to a study of CD8 T cells in Susac syndrome. The CDR3 totals 13 residues. CDR1 is ENHRY, CDR2 SYGVKD, per germline. The J segment lost 8 bases and the V segment lost 10 bases, leaving 11 bases of the junction unmatched. General study findings and limits: The study's TCR sequencing and HLA analysis covered a relatively small number of individuals, and the study acknowledged this.

The sequenced material came from CD4+ T cells from PBMCs. The TCR originated in a human donor in good health. This chain uses TRBV10-3 with TRBJ2-1; 7 bases are a match to TRBD2. The CDR3 is CATGEARGDEQFF. The CDR3 DNA reads as TGTGCCACCGGGGAGGCCCGGGGGGATGAGCAGTTCTTC.